This TCR beta chain is from a study of T cell responses to AZD1222 COVID-19 vaccine. To note about this clone: Its target is not known.

Second-dose intervals near 4 or 12 weeks were combined. Study observations and caveats: Spike-wide coverage was observed for vaccine-associated CD4 TCRs, with dominant responses at 160-218 and 743-854. Clonal diversity was possibly underestimated, and the donors were mostly white British, with more females.

Generated by immunoSEQ multiplex PCR, the TCRdb table keeps only in-frame clones and is missing some. Of approximately 110,000 clones detected, approximately 85% appear once; the ten largest clones hold approximately 4.4%. The sample in question was peripheral blood, obtained 28 days after the second AZD1222 dose. This clonotype was sampled from an adult who received the AZD1222 COVID-19 vaccine.

In nucleotides, the CDR3 is TGTGCCATCAGTGAGGGACAGGCGGACTACGAGCAGTACTTC. Protein: CAISEGQADYEQYF. The chain joins TRBV10-3 to TRBJ2-7, with 7 bases that match TRBD1. The CDR3 totals 14 residues. Trimming at V came to 2 bases and at J to 3 bases, leaving 4 bases not matched to a gene. The germline V gene encodes CDR1 ENHRY and CDR2 SYGVKD.